What follows are 15 T cell receptor beta chains derived from one specimen sequenced in a study of blood T cell repertoires in COVID-19. Libraries were prepared by immunoSEQ multiplex PCR; TCRdb keeps only in-frame clonotypes and omits some of them. The data hold under 200,000 clones, with 87% observed a single time. The specimen was peripheral blood. Every receptor here comes from a man aged 55 to 70 with active or convalescent COVID-19.

V gene TRBV12-3 or TRBV12-4 combines with J gene TRBJ1-2; D uncertain. The V end was cut by 6 bases, the J end by 8 bases, with 13 bases between. The CDR3 runs to 12 residues. In DNA, the CDR3 is TGTGCCAGCAGCGGCCAGATGGGCGGCTACACCTTC. This codes for CASSGQMGGYTF.

The chain is built from TRBV2 and TRBJ2-3, with TRBD2 matching 12 bases. The CDR3 runs to 16 residues. Germline CDR1 is SNHLY and CDR2 is FYNNEI. Losses at the gene ends were 6 bases for V and 6 bases for J; bases not matched to a gene: 10. The CDR3 DNA sequence: TGTGCCAGCAGCCGGACTAGCGGGGCCCCCAGGGATACGCAGTATTTT. As protein: CASSRTSGAPRDTQYF.

This chain links TRBV5-4 with TRBJ1-3; D call uncertain. Deletions cut 0 bases from V and 4 bases from J, with 8 bases between. The CDR3 runs to 14 residues. The germline gives CDR1 SGHNT, CDR2 YYREEE (reference sequence). The CDR3 sequence is CASSLEARGNTIYF. The CDR3 nucleotides are TGTGCCAGCAGCTTGGAGGCTAGAGGAAACACCATATATTTT.

V gene TRBV2 combines with J gene TRBJ1-6, with TRBD1 matching 8 bases. The trim removed 3 bases at V and 11 bases at J, leaving 9 bases unmatched. Looked up from germline, CDR1 is SNHLY and CDR2 is FYNNEI. The CDR3 is made up of 15 amino acids. The CDR3 spells CASSESGQGTAPLHF. CDR3 DNA: TGTGCCAGCAGTGAGTCCGGACAGGGAACCGCACCCCTCCACTTT.

The V gene is TRBV12-5, the J gene TRBJ2-3; 7 bases line up with TRBD1. With 4 bases clipped from V and 2 bases from J, the junction kept 3 bases outside the gene matches. CDR1 and CDR2 (germline): LGHNT, FRNRAP. The CDR3 sequence is 14 residues long. DNA for the CDR3: TGTGCTAGTGGTTCGGGACAGACCACAGATACGCAGTATTTT. Protein: CASGSGQTTDTQYF.

The chain is built from TRBV27 and TRBJ1-3, with D tentatively TRBD1 (5 bases). Trimming shortened V by 3 bases and J by 6 bases, and 15 bases separated the two germline ends. The germline CDR1 and CDR2 sequences are MNHEY and SMNVEV (reference sequence). The CDR3 extends over 15 amino acids. CDR3 coding DNA: TGTGCCAGCAGTTTCTCCGGGCAGGGCAAAAACACCATATATTTT. Translated: CASSFSGQGKNTIYF.

Here the CDR3 DNA reads TGTGCCAGCAGCCCGACAGGGGGCTCTGGAAACACCATATATTTT. Protein product: CASSPTGGSGNTIYF. This sequence joins TRBV6-5 and TRBJ1-3; 9 bases are shared with TRBD1. Germline CDR1 is MNHEY and CDR2 is SVGAGI. The CDR3 runs to 15 residues. J was trimmed by 0 bases and V by 6 bases; bases with no gene match: 3.

The chain couples TRBV18 to TRBJ1-2; 7 positions agree with TRBD1. This CDR3 has 15 amino acids. V trimming: 5 bases; J trimming: 4 bases; junction bases outside the gene matches: 10. Germline values: CDR1 KGHSH, CDR2 LQKENI. The CDR3 nucleotides read TGTGCCAGCTCATCCGGGACAGCAAACGTCTATGGCTACACCTTC. Protein: CASSSGTANVYGYTF. Looking up the rest from reference TRBV18 and TRBJ1-2 gives the full variable domain: NAGVMQNPRHLVRRRGQEARLRCSPMKGHSHVYWYRQLPEEGLKFMVYLQKENIIDESGMPKERFSAEFPKEGPSILRIQQVVRGDSAAYFCASSSGTANVYGYTFGSGTRLTVV.

V and J are TRBV4-1 and TRBJ1-5; D is unclear. Germline values: CDR1 MGHRA, CDR2 YSYEKL. Trimming removed 2 bases at V and 2 bases at J, with 10 bases between. The CDR3 loop spans 15 amino acids. This CDR3 reads CASSQRESGNQPQHF. DNA of the CDR3: TGCGCCAGCAGCCAACGAGAGAGCGGCAATCAGCCCCAGCATTTT.

The CDR3 loop reads CATSRDPSSYEQYF. CDR3 in DNA: TGTGCCACCAGCAGAGACCCCAGCTCCTACGAGCAGTACTTC. V usage is TRBV15 and J usage is TRBJ2-7, with unresolved D. Germline lookup yields CDR1 LNHNV and CDR2 YYDKDF (reference sequence). Trimming pared 0 bases from V and 0 bases from J, leaving 6 bases between. The CDR3 is 14 residues long. The whole variable domain, filled in from reference TRBV15 and TRBJ2-7, reads DAMVIQNPRYQVTQFGKPVTLSCSQTLNHNVMYWYQQKSSQAPKLLFHYYDKDFNNEADTPDNFQSRRPNTSFCFLDIRSPGLGDTAMYLCATSRDPSSYEQYFGPGTRLTVT.

The V gene is TRBV2, the J gene TRBJ2-1; weak D call: TRBD1 (6 bases). V lost 4 bases to trimming and J lost 2 bases, with 12 bases between them. Per germline, CDR1 SNHLY and CDR2 FYNNEI. The CDR3 totals 15 residues. CDR3 coding DNA: TGTGCCAGCAGTGGCGACAGGAGCACCTACAATGAGCAGTTCTTC. Protein product: CASSGDRSTYNEQFF.

This clone was counted once. The chain couples TRBV5-1 to TRBJ1-2, with TRBD1 matching over 7 bases. With V trimmed by 3 bases and J by 8 bases, 13 bases remained unmatched. The CDR3 extends over 15 amino acids. CDR1 and CDR2 (germline): SGHRS, YFSETQ. The CDR3 sequence is CASSSGQLDRGGYTF. CDR3 DNA: TGCGCCAGCAGCTCGGGACAGTTAGATAGAGGCGGCTACACCTTC.

This chain links TRBV9 with TRBJ2-3, with a possible D match to TRBD2 (5 bases). The CDR3 has 17 residues. The germline CDR1 and CDR2 sequences are SGDLS and YYNGEE. The V end was cut by 0 bases, the J end by 0 bases, with 14 bases between. For the CDR3, the DNA is TGTGCCAGCAGCGTAGATCGGGGTTCTACTAGCACAGATACGCAGTATTTT. Its protein product is CASSVDRGSTSTDTQYF.

The chain carries TRBV7-9 and TRBJ1-5, with D possibly being TRBD1 (5 bases). V was trimmed by 1 base and J by 4 bases, leaving 8 bases between them. Germline CDR1 and CDR2: SEHNR and FQNEAQ (reference sequence). This CDR3 is 14 amino acids long. The CDR3 nucleotides are TGTGCCAGCAGCTTAGGGACATCGAATCAGCCCCAGCATTTT. Translating gives CASSLGTSNQPQHF. The full variable domain, with the rest looked up from reference TRBV7-9 and TRBJ1-5, is DTGVSQNPRHKITKRGQNVTFRCDPISEHNRLYWYRQTLGQGPEFLTYFQNEAQLEKSRLLSDRFSAERPKGSFSTLEIQRTEQGDSAMYLCASSLGTSNQPQHFGDGTRLSIL.

The CDR3 bases are TGCGCCAGCAGCTTGGACGGACAGGGGGAAAAACTGTTTTTT. Translation: CASSLDGQGEKLFF. This chain uses TRBV5-1 with TRBJ1-4; 9 bases line up with TRBD1. Germline-derived CDR1 and CDR2 are SGHRS and YFSETQ. This CDR3 region has 14 residues. V was pared by 0 bases and J by 8 bases, with 2 bases of the junction left unmatched.